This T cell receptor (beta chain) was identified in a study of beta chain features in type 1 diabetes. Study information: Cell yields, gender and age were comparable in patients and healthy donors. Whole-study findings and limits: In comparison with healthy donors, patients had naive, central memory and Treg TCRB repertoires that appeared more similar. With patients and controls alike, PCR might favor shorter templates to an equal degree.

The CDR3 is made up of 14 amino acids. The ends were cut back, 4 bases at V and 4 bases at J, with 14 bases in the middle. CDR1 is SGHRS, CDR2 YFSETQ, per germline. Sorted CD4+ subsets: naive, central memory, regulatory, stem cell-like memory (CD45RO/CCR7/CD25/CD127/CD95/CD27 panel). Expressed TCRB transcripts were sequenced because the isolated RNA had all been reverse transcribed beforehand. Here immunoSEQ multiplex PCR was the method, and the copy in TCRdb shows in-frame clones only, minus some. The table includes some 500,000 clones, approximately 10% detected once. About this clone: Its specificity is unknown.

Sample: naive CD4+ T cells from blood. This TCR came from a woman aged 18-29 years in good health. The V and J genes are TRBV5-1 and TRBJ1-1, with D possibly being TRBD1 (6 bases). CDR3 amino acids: CASSQTGQPTEAFF. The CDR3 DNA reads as TGCGCCAGCAGCCAAACTGGACAGCCCACTGAAGCTTTCTTT.